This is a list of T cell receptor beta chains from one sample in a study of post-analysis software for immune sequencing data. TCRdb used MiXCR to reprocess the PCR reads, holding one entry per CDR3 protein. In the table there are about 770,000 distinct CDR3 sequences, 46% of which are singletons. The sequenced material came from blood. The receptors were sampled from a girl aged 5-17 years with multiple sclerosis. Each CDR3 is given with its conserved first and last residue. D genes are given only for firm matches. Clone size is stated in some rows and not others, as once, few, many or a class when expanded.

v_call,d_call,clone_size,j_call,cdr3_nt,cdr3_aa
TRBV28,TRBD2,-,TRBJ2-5,TGTGCCAGCAGTTTGGTGCGGGAGACCAGCCAAGAGACCCAGTACTTC,CASSLVRETSQETQYF
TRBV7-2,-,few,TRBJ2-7,TGTGCCAGCAGCGAAACAGGCTACGAGCAGTACTTC,CASSETGYEQYF
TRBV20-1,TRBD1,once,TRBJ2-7,TGCAGTGCTAGAGATCAGGACAGGGACCACGAGCAGTACTTC,CSARDQDRDHEQYF
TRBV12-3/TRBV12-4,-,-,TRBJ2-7,TGTGCCAGCAGTCCCCTTCTCATTACAGGGCGCGGCGACGAGCAGTACTTC,CASSPLLITGRGDEQYF
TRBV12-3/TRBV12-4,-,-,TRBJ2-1,TGTGCCAGCAGTTTGGGGACTGTTAACAATGAGCAGTTCTTC,CASSLGTVNNEQFF
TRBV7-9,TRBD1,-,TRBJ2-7,TGTGCCAGCAGCTTAGCACGTTCCGGGGGGACAGGGACCTACGAGCAGTACTTC,CASSLARSGGTGTYEQYF
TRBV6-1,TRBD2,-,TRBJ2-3,TGTGCCAGCATCAGGACTAGCAGCACAGATACGCAGTATTTT,CASIRTSSTDTQYF
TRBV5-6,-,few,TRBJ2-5,TGTGCCAGCAGCGACCTAGAGACCCGTCGGGTGGAGGAGACCCAGTACTTC,CASSDLETRRVEETQYF
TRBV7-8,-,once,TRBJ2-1,TGTGCCAGCAGCTTAGCGCCGGGGGAGTTGGATGAGCAGTTCTTC,CASSLAPGELDEQFF
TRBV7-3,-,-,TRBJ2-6,TGTGCCAGCAGCCCTGCGGGGAACAACGTCCTGACTTTC,CASSPAGNNVLTF
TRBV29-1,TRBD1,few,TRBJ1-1,TGCAGCGTTGAAGTGGGGACAGGGAACACTGAAGCTTTCTTT,CSVEVGTGNTEAFF
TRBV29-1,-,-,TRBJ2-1,TGCAGCGCCGAAGAAGGGGGAAGTGAGCAGTTCTTC,CSAEEGGSEQFF
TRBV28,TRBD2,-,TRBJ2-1,TGTGCCAGCAGTTTGGGCGGACTAGCGGGTCTGTACTATGAGCAGTTCTTC,CASSLGGLAGLYYEQFF
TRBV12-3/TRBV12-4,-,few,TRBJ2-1,TGTGCCAGCAGTTTCTTCCTAGCCCACAATGAGCAGTTCTTC,CASSFFLAHNEQFF
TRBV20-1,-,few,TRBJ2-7,TGCAGTGTTAGGACTGAAAGCTCCTACGAGCAGTACTTC,CSVRTESSYEQYF
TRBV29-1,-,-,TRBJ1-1,TGCAGCGTTGTGAGGGGTGGGAATACTGAAGCTTTCTTT,CSVVRGGNTEAFF
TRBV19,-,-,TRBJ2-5,TGTGCCAGTAGGATAACCGGGACTTGGCAAGAGACCCAGTACTTC,CASRITGTWQETQYF
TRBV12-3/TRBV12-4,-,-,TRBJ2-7,TGTGCCAGCAGTTTCACGGTAAACTACGAGCAGTACTTC,CASSFTVNYEQYF
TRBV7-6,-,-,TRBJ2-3,TGTGCCACAGCCAGACAGGACCAAACAGATACGCAGTATTTT,CATARQDQTDTQYF
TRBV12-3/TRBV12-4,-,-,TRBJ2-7,TGTGCCAGCAGCCCCGAGTGGCAGAACTACGAGCAGTACTTC,CASSPEWQNYEQYF
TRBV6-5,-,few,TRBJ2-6,TGTGCCAGCAGTTACTCGATAGGCTCTGGGGCCAACGTCCGGACTTTC,CASSYSIGSGANVRTF
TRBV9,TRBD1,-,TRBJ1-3,TGTGCCAGCAGCGCCCGGGACAGGGGAGCTGGAAACACCATATATTTT,CASSARDRGAGNTIYF
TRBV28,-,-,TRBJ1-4,TGTGCCAGCAGCTGGGACCGAGGGGCACCTAATGAAAAACTGTTTTTT,CASSWDRGAPNEKLFF
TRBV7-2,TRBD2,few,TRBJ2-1,TGTGCCAGCAGCTTGGGACTAGCGGGAGGGCACTCCTACAATGAGCAGTTCTTC,CASSLGLAGGHSYNEQFF
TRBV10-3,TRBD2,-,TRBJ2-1,TGTGCCATCAGTGAACCCCTTAGCGGGGACTACAATGAGCAGTTCTTC,CAISEPLSGDYNEQFF
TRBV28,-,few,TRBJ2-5,TGTGCCAGCAGTTTCCGGGACTCGCGCGAGGGGCCCAAAAAAGAGACCCAGTACTTC,CASSFRDSREGPKKETQYF
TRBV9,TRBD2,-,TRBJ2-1,TGTGCCAGCAGCGTAGCGGCGGGAGGGCCAGATGAGCAGTTCTTC,CASSVAAGGPDEQFF
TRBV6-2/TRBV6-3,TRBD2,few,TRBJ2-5,TGTGCCAGCAGTCCACAGAGGCGGACTAGCGGGAAAGAGACCCAGTACTTC,CASSPQRRTSGKETQYF
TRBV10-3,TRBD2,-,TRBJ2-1,TGTGCCATCAGTGACCCGAATGGCGGGAGAAGCGATAAGCAGTTCTTC,CAISDPNGGRSDKQFF
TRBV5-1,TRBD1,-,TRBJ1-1,TGCGCCAGCAGCCCTACCCCCGGACAGGGCACTGAAGCTTTCTTT,CASSPTPGQGTEAFF
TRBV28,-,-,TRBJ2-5,TGTGCCAGCAGTTTTGAGACTAGCCAAGAGACCCAGTACTTC,CASSFETSQETQYF
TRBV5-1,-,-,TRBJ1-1,TGCGCCAGCAGCTTGGCCAGGGAGGTTGAAGCTTTCTTT,CASSLAREVEAFF
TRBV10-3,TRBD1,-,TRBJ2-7,TGTGCCATCAGCTTACAGGGGGGCGAGCAGTACTTC,CAISLQGGEQYF
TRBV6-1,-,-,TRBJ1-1,TGTGCCAGCCGATCCGGGACAAGGAGCACTGAAGCTTTCTTT,CASRSGTRSTEAFF
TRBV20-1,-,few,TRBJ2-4,TGCAGTGCTAGAGACCCCAGGGGGGGCCTCGCCAAAAACATTCAGTACTTC,CSARDPRGGLAKNIQYF
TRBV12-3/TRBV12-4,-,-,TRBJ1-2,TGTGCCAGCAGTTTAGAAGGGATCCGGGGTTATGGCTACACCTTC,CASSLEGIRGYGYTF
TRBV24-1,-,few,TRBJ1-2,TGTGCCACCAGTGATCCGCTTAGGCCGGACAGTCATGGCTACACCTTC,CATSDPLRPDSHGYTF
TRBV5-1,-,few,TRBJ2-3,TGCGCCAGCAGCTTTTGGGTCGGAACAGATACGCAGTATTTT,CASSFWVGTDTQYF
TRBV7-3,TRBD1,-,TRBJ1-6,TGTGCCAGCAGCTTAGAGGGGGCTTGGAATTCACCCCTCCACTTT,CASSLEGAWNSPLHF
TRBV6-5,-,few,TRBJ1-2,TGTGCCAGCAGTTCTTCAGGGCAAGGCTACACCTTC,CASSSSGQGYTF
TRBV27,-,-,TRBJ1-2,TGTGCCAGCAGGGGAAGCCCTGGCTACACCTTC,CASRGSPGYTF
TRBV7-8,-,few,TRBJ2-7,TGTGCCAGCAGCTTAGAGGCCCACGGAACCTACGAGCAGTACTTC,CASSLEAHGTYEQYF
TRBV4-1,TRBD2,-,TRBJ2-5,TGCGCCAGCAGCCCCTTGGGACTAGAATTCCAAGAGACCCAGTACTTC,CASSPLGLEFQETQYF
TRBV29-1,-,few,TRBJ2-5,TGCAGCGTTGGAGACCCTGGTGAGACCCAGTACTTC,CSVGDPGETQYF
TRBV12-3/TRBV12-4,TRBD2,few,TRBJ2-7,TGTGCCAGCGTAAGCGGGGCGGGATACGAGCAGTACTTC,CASVSGAGYEQYF
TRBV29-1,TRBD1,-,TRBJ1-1,TGCAGCGTTACCAGGGGGCATACTGAAGCTTTCTTT,CSVTRGHTEAFF
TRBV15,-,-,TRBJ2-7,TGTGCCACCAGCAGGGAAGACAGTTCCTCCTACGAGCAGTACTTC,CATSREDSSSYEQYF
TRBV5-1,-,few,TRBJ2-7,TGCGCCAGCAGCCAGGGCTCGAGGGAGCAGTACTTC,CASSQGSREQYF
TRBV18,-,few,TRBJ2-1,TGTGCCAGCTCACCGTCCTTTCATGAGCAGTTCTTC,CASSPSFHEQFF
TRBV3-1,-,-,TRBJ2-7,TGTGCCAGCAGCCAGGCTACTCGCTTGGAGCAGTACTTC,CASSQATRLEQYF
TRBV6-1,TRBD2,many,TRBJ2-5,TGTGCCAGCAGCAAGACGGGTGGGACTAGCGGGAGGTGGGAGACCCAGTACTTC,CASSKTGGTSGRWETQYF
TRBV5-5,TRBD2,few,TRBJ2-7,TGTGCCAGCAGCGCGCGGCGACTAGCGGCCTACGAGCAGTACTTC,CASSARRLAAYEQYF
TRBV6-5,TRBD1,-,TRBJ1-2,TGTGCCAGCAGTTATTGGGGAGGGGGCCTCGATGGCTACACCTTC,CASSYWGGGLDGYTF
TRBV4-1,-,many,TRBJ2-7,TGCGCCAGCAGCCAAGACGGCTACGAGCAGTACTTC,CASSQDGYEQYF
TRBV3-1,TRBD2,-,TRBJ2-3,TGTGCCAGCAGCCCCCTAGCGGGTCTGACAGATACGCAGTATTTT,CASSPLAGLTDTQYF
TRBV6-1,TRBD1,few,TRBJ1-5,TGTGCCAGCAGCGACAGGGAATATAGCAATCAGCCCCAGCATTTT,CASSDREYSNQPQHF
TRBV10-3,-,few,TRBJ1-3,TGTGCCATCAGTGAGGCCCTCGGTAGGGCATCTGGAAACACCATATATTTT,CAISEALGRASGNTIYF
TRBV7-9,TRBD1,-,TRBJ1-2,TGTGCCAGCAGCTTATCGGGACAGGGTTTATCGCGGGGCTACACCTTC,CASSLSGQGLSRGYTF